Below, 19 T cell receptor beta chains from the same sample are listed, as sequenced in a study of T cell responses to AZD1222 COVID-19 vaccine. The repertoire was sequenced with immunoSEQ multiplex PCR; TCRdb's copy has only in-frame clones and lacks some. The sample lists roughly 200,000 clones; 88% were seen once. The source material was peripheral blood, sampled on day 0 of AZD1222 vaccination. These receptors were obtained from an adult in good health.

V gene TRBV18 combines with J gene TRBJ2-6, with TRBD2 matching 7 bases. Per the germline V gene, CDR1 is KGHSH and CDR2 is LQKENI. V lost 3 bases to trimming and J lost 1 base; unmatched junction nucleotides: 12. The CDR3 extends over 19 amino acids. The CDR3 spells CASSPYPGQAGSGANVLTF. Here the CDR3 DNA reads TGTGCCAGCTCACCCTACCCGGGCCAAGCGGGGTCTGGGGCCAACGTCCTGACTTTC.

V and J are TRBV4-3 and TRBJ1-5, with 8 bases fitting TRBD1. In germline, CDR1 is LGHNA, CDR2 YSLEER. Losses at the gene ends were 4 bases for V and 0 bases for J; bases not matched to a gene: 14. This CDR3 region has 19 residues. The CDR3 region has the DNA TGCGCCAGCAGCCCAGCATGGGCAGGGGGCGCGGGTAGCAATCAGCCCCAGCATTTT. Translating gives CASSPAWAGGAGSNQPQHF.

This sequence joins TRBV12-3 or TRBV12-4 and TRBJ2-5; no clear D gene. CDR3 length equals 13 residues. V lost 5 bases, J lost 0 bases, and 7 bases lay in between. In DNA form, the CDR3 reads TGTGCCAGCAGTGACCCCTACCAAGAGACCCAGTACTTC. Translating gives CASSDPYQETQYF.

This clone appeared a single time. The rearrangement links TRBV9 to TRBJ1-1, with D maybe TRBD1 (6 bases). The CDR3 sequence is 14 residues long. V was shortened by 2 bases and J by 8 bases, with 16 bases between the two germline ends. Germline CDR1 reads SGDLS; CDR2 reads YYNGEE. For the CDR3, the DNA is TGTGCCAGCAGCGTCTTAGGGGGAGGGACAGAAGCTTTCTTT. This codes for CASSVLGGGTEAFF.

This clone was found once. The chain has TRBV6-1 and TRBJ2-3; 7 bases fit TRBD2. J lost 5 bases, V lost 2 bases, and 4 bases had no gene match. This CDR3 is built from 14 residues. The germline V gene encodes CDR1 MNHNS and CDR2 SASEGT. The CDR3 nucleotides are TGTGCCAGCAGTGAACTCAGGGAGGGAGATACGCAGTATTTT. This encodes CASSELREGDTQYF.

The chain carries TRBV28 and TRBJ2-5; D ambiguous. The V and J ends lost 5 bases and 2 bases respectively, with 3 bases between them. The CDR3 is made up of 11 amino acids. CDR1 is MDHEN and CDR2 is SYDVKM in the germline V gene. DNA for the CDR3: TGTGCCAGCAGTACACAAGAGACCCAGTACTTC. This sequence encodes CASSTQETQYF.

The chain joins TRBV5-1 to TRBJ1-4; no definite D call. The CDR3 extends over 15 amino acids. CDR1 is SGHRS, CDR2 YFSETQ, per germline. With 4 bases removed from V and 7 bases from J, the gap between germline ends came to 17 bases. In DNA form, the CDR3 reads TGCGCCAGCAGCACCGGACTAGCGGTGATTGAAAAACTGTTTTTT. This translates into CASSTGLAVIEKLFF.

This clone was detected only once. This rearrangement joins TRBV28 to TRBJ2-6; TRBD1 matches 7 bases. CDR1 is MDHEN and CDR2 is SYDVKM in the germline V gene. V lost 2 bases and J lost 0; bases outside the gene matches: 1. The CDR3 has 16 residues. The CDR3 DNA is TGTGCCAGCAGTTTAGCAGGGGGCTCTGGGGCCAACGTCCTGACTTTC. Amino acid sequence: CASSLAGGSGANVLTF.

This clone was detected a few times. The rearrangement links TRBV28 to TRBJ1-2; no firm D call. V lost 6 bases to trimming and J lost 3 bases, with 20 bases between them. The CDR3 contains 16 residues. The germline V gene has CDR1 MDHEN and CDR2 SYDVKM. The CDR3 is CASSPFGAGRYYGYTF. The CDR3 DNA reads as TGTGCCAGCAGCCCTTTCGGCGCGGGTCGGTACTATGGCTACACCTTC.

V is TRBV29-1 and J is TRBJ2-7; a weak D match, TRBD1 (6 bases). Per germline, CDR1 SQVTM and CDR2 ANQGSEA. The V end lost 6 bases, the J end lost 0 bases, and 15 bases lay between the germline ends. The CDR3 contains 14 residues. CDR3 region: CSVEDSTSSYEQYF. In DNA form, the CDR3 reads TGCAGCGTCGAGGACAGTACGAGCTCCTACGAGCAGTACTTC.

The rearrangement joins TRBV4-1 to TRBJ2-5; 7 bases align to TRBD2. CDR1 MGHRA and CDR2 YSYEKL come from the germline V gene. V dropped 1 base and J dropped 5; count of bases not matched to a gene: 7. This CDR3 spans 15 amino acids. The CDR3: CASSQVTRGGETQYF. The CDR3 DNA follows: TGCGCCAGCAGCCAAGTGACCCGGGGAGGGGAGACCCAGTACTTC.

V is TRBV15 and J is TRBJ1-1, with D perhaps matching TRBD1 (5 bases). The CDR3 consists of 13 residues. The germline V gene has CDR1 LNHNV and CDR2 YYDKDF (reference sequence). V was clipped by 4 bases and J by 5 bases, with 11 bases between them. CDR3: CATSKQGGTEAFF. The CDR3 coding sequence is TGTGCCACCAGCAAGCAGGGTGGAACTGAAGCTTTCTTT.

The chain couples TRBV5-5 to TRBJ2-7, with TRBD1 as a possible D gene (6 bases). Germline V gene lookup returns CDR1 SGHKS and CDR2 YYEKEE (reference sequence). Trimming removed 0 bases at V and 4 bases at J, with 14 bases between. The CDR3 extends over 15 amino acids. CDR3 amino acids: CASSLARQAVYEQYF. Here the CDR3 DNA reads TGTGCCAGCAGCTTGGCGCGACAGGCGGTGTACGAGCAGTACTTC. The variable domain in full, with the rest retrieved from reference TRBV5-5 and TRBJ2-7, is DAGVTQSPTHLIKTRGQQVTLRCSPISGHKSVSWYQQVLGQGPQFIFQYYEKEERGRGNFPDRFSARQFPNYSSELNVNALLLGDSALYLCASSLARQAVYEQYFGPGTRLTVT.

The chain joins TRBV12-3 or TRBV12-4 to TRBJ2-1; 7 positions agree with TRBD2. J gave up 6 bases and V 7 bases, and 6 bases lay outside the gene matches. This CDR3 has 13 residues. CDR3 in DNA: TGTGCCAGCAAAAGGGGAGGGTTCAATGAGCAGTTCTTC. Its protein product is CASKRGGFNEQFF.

The chain carries TRBV5-1 and TRBJ2-7, with D tentatively TRBD1 (6 bases). The V end lost 0 bases, the J end lost 2 bases, and 15 bases lay between the germline ends. The germline gives CDR1 SGHRS, CDR2 YFSETQ. The CDR3 length is 16 residues. The CDR3 bases are TGCGCCAGCAGCTTGGAGGGGGTAAGGGGAACCTACGAGCAGTACTTC. This sequence encodes CASSLEGVRGTYEQYF.

The rearrangement joins TRBV10-1 to TRBJ1-2; D gene ambiguous. V dropped 5 bases and J dropped 4 bases, with 11 bases sitting between them. CDR3 length: 13 residues. Germline V gene lookup returns CDR1 WNHNN and CDR2 SYGVQD (reference sequence). The chain's CDR3 is CASSYGDAYGYTF. In nucleotides, the CDR3 is TGCGCCAGCAGTTACGGAGATGCCTATGGCTACACCTTC.

The chain carries TRBV5-5 and TRBJ2-7; D may match TRBD1 or TRBD2 (5 bases each). Germline lookup yields CDR1 SGHKS and CDR2 YYEKEE (reference sequence). V lost 0 bases and J lost 9, with 10 bases in between. The CDR3 has 12 residues. DNA for the CDR3: TGTGCCAGCAGCTTGGCGGGGCTCCCGCAGTACTTC. Amino acid sequence: CASSLAGLPQYF. Filled out from reference TRBV5-5 and TRBJ2-7, the complete variable domain reads DAGVTQSPTHLIKTRGQQVTLRCSPISGHKSVSWYQQVLGQGPQFIFQYYEKEERGRGNFPDRFSARQFPNYSSELNVNALLLGDSALYLCASSLAGLPQYFGPGTRLTVT.

In its sample, this clone was seen a few times. The chain uses TRBV5-1 and TRBJ2-5; D ambiguous. Trimming shortened V by 0 bases and J by 2 bases, and 8 bases separated the two germline ends. CDR3 length: 14 residues. In germline, CDR1 is SGHRS, CDR2 YFSETQ. DNA of the CDR3: TGCGCCAGCAGCTTGGAGGGATTACAAGAGACCCAGTACTTC. Translating gives CASSLEGLQETQYF.

The chain recombines TRBV4-2 with TRBJ1-5; D is possibly TRBD1 (5 bases). This CDR3 spans 14 amino acids. Germline CDR1 reads LGHNA; CDR2 reads YNFKEQ. The V and J ends lost 3 bases and 3 bases respectively, with 9 bases between them. Here the CDR3 reads CASSHDRDNQPQHF. In DNA form, the CDR3 reads TGTGCCAGCAGCCATGACAGAGACAATCAGCCCCAGCATTTT.